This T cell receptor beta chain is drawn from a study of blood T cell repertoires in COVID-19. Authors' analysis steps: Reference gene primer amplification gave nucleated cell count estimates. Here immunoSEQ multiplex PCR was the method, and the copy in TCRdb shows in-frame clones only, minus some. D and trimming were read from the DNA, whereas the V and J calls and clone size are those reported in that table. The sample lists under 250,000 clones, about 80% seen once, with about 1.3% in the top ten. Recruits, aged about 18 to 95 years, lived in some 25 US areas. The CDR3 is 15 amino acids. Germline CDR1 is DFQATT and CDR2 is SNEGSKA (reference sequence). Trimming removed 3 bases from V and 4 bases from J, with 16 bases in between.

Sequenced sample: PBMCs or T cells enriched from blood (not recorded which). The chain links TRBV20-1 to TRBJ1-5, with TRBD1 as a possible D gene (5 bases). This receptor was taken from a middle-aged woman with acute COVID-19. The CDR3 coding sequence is TGCAGTGCTAGTATCCGGGTAGGGGCTAATCAGCCCCAGCATTTT. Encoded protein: CSASIRVGANQPQHF.